This T cell receptor (beta chain) was recorded in a study of immune cell composition in non-small cell lung cancer. Study results and limitations: Squamous carcinomas (about 75%) more often had tumour-associated clones >0.5% than adenocarcinomas (around 33%). Adenocarcinomas with higher top tumour-associated clone frequency had more reactive TILs.

Trimming at V came to 4 bases and at J to 5 bases, leaving 9 bases not matched to a gene. The CDR3 loop spans 16 amino acids. CDR1 and CDR2 (germline): LNHDA, SQIVND (reference sequence). As to this clone: No antigen is known for it.

Using immunoSEQ multiplex PCR, the repertoire was profiled, and TCRdb retains in-frame clones only, with some absent. The sample yields 2,000 to 2,500 clones, roughly four fifths seen once. Frozen unsorted single-cell suspensions supplied the genomic DNA. The sample also formed part of further work on CD4 T cells in lung cancer. That report notes: Patients' blood was tested for T-cell responses to mutation-encoded neoepitopes.

Sequenced input: lung tumor tissue. This sequence was found in a human donor with non-small cell lung cancer. The V call is TRBV19, the J call TRBJ1-1; 11 bases are a match to TRBD1. The CDR3 bases are TGTGCCAGTAGTACCCGGACAGGGGGCGCTTGGACTGAAGCTTTCTTT. Its translation is CASSTRTGGAWTEAFF. The whole variable domain, filled in from reference TRBV19 and TRBJ1-1, reads DGGITQSPKYLFRKEGQNVTLSCEQNLNHDAMYWYRQDPGQGLRLIYYSQIVNDFQKGDIAEGYSVSREKKESFPLTVTSAQKNPTAFYLCASSTRTGGAWTEAFFGQGTRLTVV.